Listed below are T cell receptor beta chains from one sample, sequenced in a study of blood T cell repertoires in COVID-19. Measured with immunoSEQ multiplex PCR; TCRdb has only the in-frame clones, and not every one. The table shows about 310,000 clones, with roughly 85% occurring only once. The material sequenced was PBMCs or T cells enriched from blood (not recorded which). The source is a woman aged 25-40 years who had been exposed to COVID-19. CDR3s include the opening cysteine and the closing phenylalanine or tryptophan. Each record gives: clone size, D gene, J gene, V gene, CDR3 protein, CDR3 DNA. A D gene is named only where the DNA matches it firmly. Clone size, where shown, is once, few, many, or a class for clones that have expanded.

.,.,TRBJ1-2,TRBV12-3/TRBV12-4,CASRGGSYGYTF,TGTGCCAGTCGGGGGGGGTCCTATGGCTACACCTTC
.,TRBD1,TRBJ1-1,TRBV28,CASNYRGRRTEAFF,TGTGCCAGCAATTACAGGGGAAGGAGGACTGAAGCTTTCTTT
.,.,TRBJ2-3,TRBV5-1,CASSLSGSTDTQYF,TGCGCCAGCAGCTTGAGCGGGAGCACAGATACGCAGTATTTT
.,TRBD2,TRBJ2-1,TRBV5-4,CASSLGLAGNNEQFF,TGTGCCAGCAGCTTGGGACTAGCGGGAAATAATGAGCAGTTCTTC
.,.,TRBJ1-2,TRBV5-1,CASSPNGGLANYGYTF,TGCGCCAGCAGCCCTAACGGGGGGTTAGCTAACTATGGCTACACCTTC
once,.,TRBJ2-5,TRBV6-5,CASRDTQETQYF,TGTGCCAGCAGGGACACCCAAGAGACCCAGTACTTC
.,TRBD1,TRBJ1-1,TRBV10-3,CAISPTRQGNTEAFF,TGTGCCATCAGTCCCACCCGACAGGGTAACACTGAAGCTTTCTTT
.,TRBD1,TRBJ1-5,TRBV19,CASSMAGGQPQHF,TGTGCCAGTAGTATGGCAGGGGGACAGCCCCAGCATTTT
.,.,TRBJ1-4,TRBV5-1,CASSLTGKSTEKLFF,TGCGCCAGCAGCTTAACAGGGAAGTCTACCGAAAAACTGTTTTTT
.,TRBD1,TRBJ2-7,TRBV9,CASSFRGPPYEQYF,TGTGCCAGCAGCTTCAGGGGGCCCCCATACGAGCAGTACTTC
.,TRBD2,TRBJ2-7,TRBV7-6,CASSSGTSTYEQYF,TGTGCCAGCAGCTCCGGGACTAGCACCTACGAGCAGTACTTC